The rows below give T cell receptor beta chains drawn from one sample of a study of blood T cell repertoires in COVID-19. Sequencing used immunoSEQ multiplex PCR; TCRdb keeps in-frame clones, though not all of them. Here the sample spans hundreds of thousands of clones, roughly nine tenths being singletons. The sequenced sample was PBMCs or T cells enriched from blood (not recorded which). These receptor sequences come from a man under 40 who had recovered from COVID-19. CDR3s include the opening cysteine and the closing phenylalanine or tryptophan. A D gene is named only where the DNA matches it firmly. Clone size, where shown, is once, few, many, or a class for clones that have expanded.

TRBJ1-2,NA,NA,TRBV12-3/TRBV12-4,TGTGCCAGCGTTACAGACGGCTCCTATGGCTACACCTTC,CASVTDGSYGYTF
TRBJ1-1,TRBD1,NA,TRBV7-2,TGTGCCAGCAGCACGACAGGGGAAAACACTGAAGCTTTCTTT,CASSTTGENTEAFF
TRBJ2-1,NA,once,TRBV5-6,TGTGCCAGCAGCTTCGGGGTATACAATGAGCAGTTCTTC,CASSFGVYNEQFF
TRBJ2-7,NA,once,TRBV5-1,TGCGCCAGCAGCTGGGCCGACCAGCAGTACTTC,CASSWADQQYF
TRBJ2-2,TRBD1,NA,TRBV19,TGTGCCAGTAAAATCCGGGACAGGGGTGCCGGGGAGCTGTTTTTT,CASKIRDRGAGELFF
TRBJ1-3,NA,NA,TRBV11-2,TGTGCCAGCAGCCCTCGTTCGACAGGCTCTGGAAACACCATATATTTT,CASSPRSTGSGNTIYF
TRBJ1-5,NA,NA,TRBV30,TGTGCCTGGGGGAGACAGGACAATCAGCCCCAGCATTTT,CAWGRQDNQPQHF
TRBJ2-7,NA,NA,TRBV7-9,TGTGCCAGCAGCTTAGGGGGCGACGAGCAGTACTTC,CASSLGGDEQYF
TRBJ1-5,NA,once,TRBV28,TGTGCCAGCAGTTTGGAGGGTCGGGGGGAGCCCCAGCATTTT,CASSLEGRGEPQHF
TRBJ1-2,NA,NA,TRBV28,TGTGCCAGCAGTTTATCAGGGGTTAATGGCTACACCTTC,CASSLSGVNGYTF
TRBJ1-4,NA,NA,TRBV11-1,TGTGCCAGCAGCTTATCCAGGGGAGACGAAAAACTGTTTTTT,CASSLSRGDEKLFF
TRBJ1-2,NA,NA,TRBV5-4,TGTGCCAGCAGCTTGGCTTCTAACTATGGCTACACCTTC,CASSLASNYGYTF
TRBJ2-3,NA,NA,TRBV7-2,TGTGCCAGCAGCTTAGCCGGACACAGCACAGATACGCAGTATTTT,CASSLAGHSTDTQYF
TRBJ2-2,NA,NA,TRBV10-3,TGTGCCATCTTCAGAACCGGGGAGCTGTTTTTT,CAIFRTGELFF
TRBJ2-3,TRBD1,few,TRBV5-1,TGCGCCAGCAGCTCGGGACAGGGGTACACAGATACGCAGTATTTT,CASSSGQGYTDTQYF
TRBJ2-5,NA,NA,TRBV16,TGTGCCAGCAGCCCTCGGGCTAGCGTGATTCAAGAGACCCAGTACTTC,CASSPRASVIQETQYF
TRBJ1-2,NA,NA,TRBV28,TGTGCCACCACGACGGCTGGAGGGTTCCTATATGGCTACACCTTC,CATTTAGGFLYGYTF
TRBJ2-5,NA,NA,TRBV14,TGTGCCAGCAGCCAAGGGTCAGGGACCCAGTACTTC,CASSQGSGTQYF
TRBJ1-6,NA,NA,TRBV19,TGTGCCACCTCCGGGTCATGGAATTCACCCCTCCACTTT,CATSGSWNSPLHF
TRBJ2-7,TRBD2,NA,TRBV28,TGTGCCAGCAGTCCTCCGCCAGGGACTATTTCCTACGAGCAGTACTTC,CASSPPPGTISYEQYF
TRBJ1-2,NA,NA,TRBV5-1,TGCGCCAGCAGCTGGGGGGACTCCTATGGCTACACCTTC,CASSWGDSYGYTF
TRBJ1-4,NA,NA,TRBV10-3,TGTGCCATCAGTGACGGGGCAACTAATGAAAAACTGTTTTTT,CAISDGATNEKLFF
TRBJ2-7,TRBD2,NA,TRBV25-1,TGTGCCAGCAGAGGGACTAGCGGACCCTACGAGCAGTACTTC,CASRGTSGPYEQYF
TRBJ2-1,TRBD2,NA,TRBV20-1,TGCAGTGCTAGTTTGACTAGCGGGAGAGTCTATGAGCAGTTCTTC,CSASLTSGRVYEQFF
TRBJ2-3,NA,NA,TRBV7-2,TGTGCCAGCAGCGCCCGGGTGGCGCTGAACGGGGATACGCAGTATTTT,CASSARVALNGDTQYF
TRBJ2-1,TRBD2,NA,TRBV28,TGTGCCAGCAGCTTGTCCCTAGCGGGATACAATGAGCAGTTCTTC,CASSLSLAGYNEQFF
TRBJ1-1,NA,NA,TRBV18,TGTGCCAGCTCACCAAGCGGGACTGAAGCTTTCTTT,CASSPSGTEAFF
TRBJ1-1,NA,NA,TRBV7-9,TGTGCCAGCAGCTTAGACTACAGGGAAGCTTTCTTT,CASSLDYREAFF
TRBJ2-1,NA,once,TRBV7-2,TGTGCCAGCAGCCTAGGGCGGGGCTCCTACAATGAGCAGTTCTTC,CASSLGRGSYNEQFF
TRBJ1-2,TRBD1,NA,TRBV11-1,TGTGCCAGCAGCGCGTACAGGGGCGGCTACACCTTC,CASSAYRGGYTF
TRBJ2-5,NA,NA,TRBV27,TGTGCCAGCAGCCCGTACCAAGAGACCCAGTACTTC,CASSPYQETQYF
TRBJ2-1,TRBD2,NA,TRBV24-1,TGTGCCACCAGTGATAACCTAGCGGAATACAATGAGCAGTTCTTC,CATSDNLAEYNEQFF
TRBJ1-1,NA,few,TRBV19,TGTGCCAGTAGTATAGATTCCACTCGGTTTTTGAACACTGAAGCTTTCTTT,CASSIDSTRFLNTEAFF
TRBJ2-7,TRBD1,NA,TRBV9,TGTGCCAGCAGCACCAGCGGGACAGGGGGCAACGAGCAGTACTTC,CASSTSGTGGNEQYF
TRBJ2-2,NA,NA,TRBV7-2,TGTGCCAGCAGCTTATACGGGAGCGACACCGGGGAGCTGTTTTTT,CASSLYGSDTGELFF
TRBJ2-7,TRBD1,NA,TRBV27,TGTGCCAGCAGTTCTGGACAGGGGCCCTACGAGCAGTACTTC,CASSSGQGPYEQYF
TRBJ1-1,NA,NA,TRBV30,TGTGCCTGGAAAGGGGGGGGAGCTGAAGCTTTCTTT,CAWKGGGAEAFF
TRBJ2-2,TRBD1,once,TRBV6-5,TGTGCCAGCAGTACAGGGGGCGCCCCCGGGGAGCTGTTTTTT,CASSTGGAPGELFF
TRBJ1-1,NA,NA,TRBV28,TGTGCCAGCGGCAGGGTGGGCACTGAAGCTTTCTTT,CASGRVGTEAFF